The clone carrying this T cell receptor (beta chain) was seen many times. This specimen belongs to a study of T-cell reconstitution after alpha-beta-depleted transplantation in children. Trimming left V 4 bases short and J 5 bases short, with 13 bases between. Germline CDR1 is SGHRS and CDR2 is YFSETQ. The CDR3 is 14 residues long. Unique molecular identifiers were used to barcode this TCRbeta library. TCRdb analysed the PCR reads with MiXCR anew, one entry per CDR3 protein. Among about 610,000 distinct CDR3 sequences listed, roughly a tenth were seen once. This receptor was identified in a human donor who donated a stem cell graft to a child with acute myeloid leukemia. The chain joins TRBV5-1 to TRBJ2-1; D gene uncertain. The sample was PBMCs from the stem cell graft donor, taken from the stem cell graft. The CDR3 coding sequence is TGCGCCAGCAGCGTAGGTAGTCTCCACAATGAGCAGTTCTTC. Protein product: CASSVGSLHNEQFF. The whole variable domain, remainder taken from reference TRBV5-1 and TRBJ2-1, is KAGVTQTPRYLIKTRGQQVTLSCSPISGHRSVSWYQQTPGQGLQFLFEYFSETQRNKGNFPGRFSGRQFSNSRSEMNVSTLELGDSALYLCASSVGSLHNEQFFGPGTRLTVL.